The 19 T cell receptor beta chains listed next were all sequenced from one sample in a study of cytomegalovirus exposure and HLA in healthy donors. Amplification used 60 Vbeta primers and 13 Jbeta primers. Method: immunoSEQ multiplex PCR; TCRdb's copy keeps in-frame clones and lacks some. The sample records around 100,000 clones, around 83% being singletons. The sample comprised PBMCs. These receptors came from a man younger than 40 in good health and CMV-seronegative.

This clone has a handful of counts. This chain uses TRBV4-3 with TRBJ2-7; 7 nucleotides line up with TRBD1. V lost 0 bases and J lost 4; bases outside the gene matches: 6. Germline V lookup: CDR1 LGHNA, CDR2 YSLEER. The CDR3 consists of 15 residues. CDR3 region: CASSQEINRGYEQYF. Here the CDR3 DNA reads TGCGCCAGCAGCCAAGAAATCAACAGGGGTTACGAGCAGTACTTC.

This chain links TRBV29-1 with TRBJ2-7; D remains ambiguous. V lost 6 bases and J 4 bases, leaving 10 bases between the germline ends. The CDR3 runs to 11 residues. The V gene's germline CDR1 is SQVTM and CDR2 ANQGSEA. CDR3 sequence reads: CSVRLVYEQYF. CDR3 DNA: TGCAGCGTCCGACTCGTTTACGAGCAGTACTTC.

This clone has just a few counts. J is TRBJ2-3 and V is TRBV6-4, with TRBD2 matching over 10 bases. CDR1 is MRHNA, CDR2 SNTAGT, per germline. The length of the CDR3 is 15 residues. The V segment lost 4 bases and the J segment 2 bases; nucleotides outside the gene matches: 3. CDR3 sequence reads: CASSGTSGATDTQYF. CDR3 coding DNA: TGTGCCAGCAGTGGTACTAGCGGGGCCACAGATACGCAGTATTTT.

The chain employs TRBV21-1 and TRBJ1-4; TRBD1, as called in the table, went unchecked against the DNA. TRBV21-1 is given as a pseudogene. The CDR3 length is 13 residues. The chain's CDR3 is CAIQGFQNEKLFF. DNA for the CDR3: TGTGCCATACAGGGTTTTCAAAATGAAAAACTGTTTTTT.

The chain uses TRBV5-6 and TRBJ2-2; D is unresolved. This CDR3 is built from 14 residues. Between the trimmed V and J ends, which lost 3 bases and 7 bases, there was a span of 13 bases. CDR1 is SGHDT, CDR2 YYEEEE, per germline. CDR3 bases: TGTGCCAGCAGCTCCCTCCACATAAGCGGGGAGCTGTTTTTT. Its translation is CASSSLHISGELFF.

The rearrangement links TRBV7-6 to TRBJ2-3; TRBD2 matches at 9 bases. CDR1 is SGHVS, CDR2 FNYEAQ, per germline. The CDR3 totals 16 residues. Losses at the gene ends were 0 bases for V and 5 bases for J; bases not matched to a gene: 6. This CDR3 is CASSLASGSWRDTQYF. The CDR3 nucleotides read TGTGCCAGCAGCTTAGCTAGCGGGAGTTGGAGAGATACGCAGTATTTT.

The chain links TRBV4-1 to TRBJ2-7; D is possibly TRBD1 (6 bases). The germline V and J ends were trimmed by 4 bases and 3 bases, with 16 bases remaining between them. The length of the CDR3 is 15 residues. Germline lookup yields CDR1 MGHRA and CDR2 YSYEKL. CDR3 residues: CASSPTGQFLYEQYF. The DNA for the CDR3 is TGCGCCAGCAGCCCAACGGGACAATTTCTCTACGAGCAGTACTTC.

The V call is TRBV6-4, the J call TRBJ1-5; D is ambiguous. The V gene lost 6 bases and the J gene lost 3 bases, with 9 bases spanning the gap. Per the germline V gene, CDR1 is MRHNA and CDR2 is SNTAGT. The CDR3 has 13 amino acids. CDR3 region: CASSEGLNQPQHF. In nucleotides, the CDR3 is TGTGCCAGCAGCGAGGGTCTCAATCAGCCCCAGCATTTT.

The genes are TRBV19 and TRBJ2-1, with 9 positions matching TRBD2. CDR3 length equals 13 residues. V gave up 5 bases and J gave up 10 bases; unmatched junction bases: 6. Germline CDR1 and CDR2: LNHDA and SQIVND (reference sequence). The CDR3, as DNA: TGTGCCAGTAGTTCCCAGCTAGCGGGAGAGCAGTTCTTC. Translating gives CASSSQLAGEQFF.

DNA of the CDR3: TGTGCCAGCAGCCTACAGGTGAAGGGGACAAGCACCGGGGAGCTGTTTTTT. The encoded protein is CASSLQVKGTSTGELFF. This chain uses TRBV27 with TRBJ2-2, with D perhaps matching TRBD1 (6 bases). Per germline, CDR1 MNHEY and CDR2 SMNVEV (reference sequence). Trimming left V 6 bases short and J 4 bases short, with 21 bases between. CDR3 length: 17 residues.

This chain joins TRBV2 and TRBJ2-3; D may be TRBD2 (5 bases). Trimming shortened V by 2 bases and J by 0 bases, and 9 bases separated the two germline ends. CDR1 SNHLY and CDR2 FYNNEI come from the germline V gene. The CDR3 extends over 15 amino acids. CDR3 protein: CASSELRTSTDTQYF. CDR3 in DNA: TGTGCCAGCAGTGAATTGCGGACTAGCACAGATACGCAGTATTTT.

This clone appeared a single time. V and J are TRBV10-3 and TRBJ1-1; D gene ambiguous. This CDR3 has 15 residues. V lost 3 bases and J lost 2, with 13 bases in between. Germline loops: CDR1 ENHRY, CDR2 SYGVKD. The DNA of the CDR3 is TGTGCCATCAGTGACTTTGTTCTAGATAACACTGAAGCTTTCTTT. Translated: CAISDFVLDNTEAFF.

This clone was seen a single time. The chain is built from TRBV7-3 and TRBJ1-5; no clear D. This CDR3 contains 15 residues. The V end lost 7 bases, the J end lost 7 bases, and 20 bases lay between the germline ends. The V gene's germline CDR1 is SGHTA and CDR2 FQGTGA. For the CDR3, the DNA is TGTGCCAGCACCCCCCGGGAGAGGGCCAGCCAGCCCCAGCATTTT. Translation gives CASTPRERASQPQHF.

The V gene is TRBV7-2, the J gene TRBJ1-2, with D hard to call. Trimming took off 5 bases at V and 1 base at J, with 5 bases between the two ends. CDR3 size: 12 residues. Germline-derived CDR1 and CDR2 are SGHTA and FQGNSA. The CDR3 DNA reads as TGTGCCAGCAGCCTTATTAACTATGGCTACACCTTC. Its translation: CASSLINYGYTF.

In this sample, this clone turned up a few times. The chain employs TRBV7-2 and TRBJ1-4; no clear D. This CDR3 has 12 amino acids. The V gene's germline CDR1 is SGHTA and CDR2 FQGNSA. The V end lost 5 bases, the J end lost 4 bases, and 5 bases lay between the germline ends. CDR3 in amino acids: CASSRDNEKLFF. CDR3 nucleotides: TGTGCCAGCAGCCGGGATAATGAAAAACTGTTTTTT.

The chain recombines TRBV5-1 with TRBJ2-3; TRBD2 matches 8 bases. Per the germline V gene, CDR1 is SGHRS and CDR2 is YFSETQ. The CDR3 spans 16 residues. V lost 5 bases to trimming and J lost 2 bases; unmatched junction nucleotides: 10. Here the CDR3 DNA reads TGCGCCAGCAGATCCCGCTCGGGGGGGCCCACAGATACGCAGTATTTT. Translation gives CASRSRSGGPTDTQYF.

This sequence joins TRBV6-5 and TRBJ2-3, with 8 bases lining up with TRBD2. CDR1 is MNHEY, CDR2 SVGAGI, per germline. V lost 6 bases to trimming and J lost 5 bases; unmatched junction nucleotides: 10. The CDR3 contains 15 residues. This chain's CDR3 is CASRSPGLGRDTQYF. Here the CDR3 DNA reads TGTGCCAGCAGATCCCCGGGACTAGGAAGAGATACGCAGTATTTT.

This clone has only one observation. This chain connects TRBV4-2 to TRBJ2-7; 7 bases agree with TRBD1. CDR1 LGHNA and CDR2 YNFKEQ come from the germline V gene. Losses at the gene ends were 1 base for V and 2 bases for J; bases not matched to a gene: 5. The CDR3 runs to 15 residues. DNA for the CDR3: TGTGCCAGCAGCCAAGCCCGACAGGGAACCTACGAGCAGTACTTC. This translates into CASSQARQGTYEQYF.

The chain joins TRBV6-1 to TRBJ2-5; maybe TRBD2 (5 bases). The germline gives CDR1 MNHNS, CDR2 SASEGT. There are 14 residues in the CDR3. V dropped 3 bases and J dropped 5 bases, with 13 bases sitting between them. CDR3 residues: CASSDRGSGETQYF. The CDR3 coding sequence is TGTGCCAGCAGTGATCGTGGGAGTGGTGAGACCCAGTACTTC.